The clone carrying this T cell receptor (beta chain) occurred a few times. No antigen is known for it. The V segment lost 2 bases and the J segment 0 bases; nucleotides outside the gene matches: 0. Germline values: CDR1 SGHRS, CDR2 YFSETQ. This CDR3 is 15 amino acids long. Reverse transcribing all isolated RNA meant expressed TCRB transcripts were sequenced. Generated by immunoSEQ multiplex PCR, the TCRdb table keeps only in-frame clones and is missing some. The sample shows 25,000 to 35,000 clones, roughly two thirds of them seen only once. The sample belongs to a study of beta chain features in type 1 diabetes. Notes on the study in general: The study found moderately but significantly shorter TCRB CDR3s in all four CD4+ subsets of Type 1 diabetes patients.

Sequenced input: Tregs from blood. This sequence originates from a woman aged 25 to 39 with type 1 diabetes. This chain joins TRBV5-1 and TRBJ2-1; TRBD2 aligns across 9 bases. The CDR3 DNA sequence: TGCGCCAGCAGCTTTAGCGGGAGCTCCTACAATGAGCAGTTCTTC. Amino acid sequence: CASSFSGSSYNEQFF. Combining the CDR3 with reference TRBV5-1 and TRBJ2-1 gives the whole variable domain KAGVTQTPRYLIKTRGQQVTLSCSPISGHRSVSWYQQTPGQGLQFLFEYFSETQRNKGNFPGRFSGRQFSNSRSEMNVSTLELGDSALYLCASSFSGSSYNEQFFGPGTRLTVL.